This T cell receptor (beta chain) was obtained from a study of T cell changes during pregnancy in multiple sclerosis. Germline CDR1 reads MDHEN; CDR2 reads SYDVKM. V was clipped by 3 bases and J by 0 bases, with 5 bases between them. The CDR3 covers 13 residues. Using immunoSEQ multiplex PCR, the repertoire was profiled, and TCRdb retains in-frame clones only, with some absent. The sample contains approximately 63,000 clones, over 85% of which appear only once. The sequence derives from a female donor with multiple sclerosis, enrolled in a pregnancy study. The sequenced sample was CD8+ T cells from peripheral blood mononuclear cells, obtained in the third trimester of pregnancy. The V call is TRBV28, the J call TRBJ1-1; D is unclear. CDR3 sequence: CASSLAVNTEAFF. The CDR3, as DNA: TGTGCCAGCAGTTTGGCGGTGAACACTGAAGCTTTCTTT.